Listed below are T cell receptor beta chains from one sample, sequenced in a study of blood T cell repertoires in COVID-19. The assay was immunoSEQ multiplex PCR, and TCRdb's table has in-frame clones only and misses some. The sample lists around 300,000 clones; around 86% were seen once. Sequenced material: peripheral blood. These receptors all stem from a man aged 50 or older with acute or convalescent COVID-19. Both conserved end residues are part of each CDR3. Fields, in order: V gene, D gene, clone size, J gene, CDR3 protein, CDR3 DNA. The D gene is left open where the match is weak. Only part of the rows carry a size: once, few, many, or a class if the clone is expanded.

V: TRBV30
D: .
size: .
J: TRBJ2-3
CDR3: CAWSRTATDTQYF
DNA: TGTGCCTGGAGCCGGACAGCCACAGATACGCAGTATTTT

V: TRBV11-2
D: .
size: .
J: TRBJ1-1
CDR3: CASSSFRGPEAFF
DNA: TGTGCCAGCAGCTCTTTTAGGGGCCCTGAAGCTTTCTTT

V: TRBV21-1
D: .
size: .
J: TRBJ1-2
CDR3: CASKSKAGINYGYTF
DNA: TGTGCCAGCAAAAGTAAGGCAGGCATTAACTATGGCTACACCTTC

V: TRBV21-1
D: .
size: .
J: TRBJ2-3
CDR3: CASSNSGGRGTDTQYF
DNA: TGTGCCAGCAGCAACTCAGGGGGAAGAGGGACAGATACGCAGTATTTT

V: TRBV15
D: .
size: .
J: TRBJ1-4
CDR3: CATSSPGTLEKLFF
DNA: TGTGCCACCAGCAGTCCCGGGACACTTGAAAAACTGTTTTTT

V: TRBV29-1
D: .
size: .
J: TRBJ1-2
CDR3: CSVLQGNDYGYTF
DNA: TGCAGCGTCCTACAGGGTAATGACTATGGCTACACCTTC

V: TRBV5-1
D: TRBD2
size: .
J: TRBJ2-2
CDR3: CASSHRLAGGPVPGELFF
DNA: TGCGCCAGCTCCCATCGGCTAGCGGGGGGGCCGGTTCCCGGGGAGCTGTTTTTT

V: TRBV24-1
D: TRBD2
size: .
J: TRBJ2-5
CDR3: CATSEGSGGNQETQYF
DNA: TGTGCCACCAGTGAGGGTAGCGGGGGGAACCAAGAGACCCAGTACTTC

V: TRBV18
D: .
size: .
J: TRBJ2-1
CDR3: CASSTEYNEQFF
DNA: TGTGCCAGCTCGACAGAATACAATGAGCAGTTCTTC

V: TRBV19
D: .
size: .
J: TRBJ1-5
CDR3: CASSIGVRNQPQHF
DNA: TGTGCCAGTAGTATAGGCGTACGCAATCAGCCCCAGCATTTT

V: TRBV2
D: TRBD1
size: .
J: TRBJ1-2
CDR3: CASNPDRDYGYTF
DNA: TGTGCCAGCAATCCCGACAGGGACTATGGCTACACCTTC

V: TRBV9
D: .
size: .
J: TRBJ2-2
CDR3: CASQRTPNTGELFF
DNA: TGTGCCAGCCAAAGGACTCCGAACACCGGGGAGCTGTTTTTT

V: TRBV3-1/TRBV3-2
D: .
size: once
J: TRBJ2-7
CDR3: CASSQAYGQDYEQYF
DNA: TGTGCCAGCAGCCAAGCCTATGGACAAGACTACGAGCAGTACTTC

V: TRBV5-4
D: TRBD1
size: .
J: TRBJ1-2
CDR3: CASSFDRGVGYTF
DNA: TGTGCCAGCAGCTTCGACAGGGGCGTTGGCTACACCTTC

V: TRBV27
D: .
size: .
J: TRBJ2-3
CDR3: CASSFLRDSTDTQYF
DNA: TGTGCCAGCAGTTTCCTCAGGGACTCCACAGATACGCAGTATTTT

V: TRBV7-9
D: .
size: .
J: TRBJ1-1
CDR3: CASSPYGVKTEAFF
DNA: TGTGCCAGCAGCCCTTACGGGGTGAAGACTGAAGCTTTCTTT

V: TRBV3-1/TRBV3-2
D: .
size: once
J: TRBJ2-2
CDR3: CASSQSGLGGELFF
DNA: TGTGCCAGCAGCCAATCCGGGTTGGGCGGGGAGCTGTTTTTT

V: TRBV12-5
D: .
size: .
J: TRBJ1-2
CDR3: CASGFGSNYGYTF
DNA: TGTGCTAGTGGTTTCGGGAGTAACTATGGCTACACCTTC

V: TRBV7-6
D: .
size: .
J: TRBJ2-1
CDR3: CASSPGINEQFF
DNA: TGTGCCAGCAGCCCAGGGATCAATGAGCAGTTCTTC

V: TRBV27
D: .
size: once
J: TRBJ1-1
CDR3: CASSLEQGGMNTEAFF
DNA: TGTGCCAGCAGTTTAGAACAGGGCGGCATGAACACTGAAGCTTTCTTT

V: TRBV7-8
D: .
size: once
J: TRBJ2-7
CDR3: CASSFPGIEQYF
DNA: TGTGCCAGCAGCTTCCCTGGCATCGAGCAGTACTTC

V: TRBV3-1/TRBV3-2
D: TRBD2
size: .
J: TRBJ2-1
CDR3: CASSSFSGGAVNEQFF
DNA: TGTGCCAGCAGCTCTTTTAGCGGGGGGGCCGTCAATGAGCAGTTCTTC

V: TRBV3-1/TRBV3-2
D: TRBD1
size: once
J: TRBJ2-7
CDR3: CASSHYTTGITYEQYF
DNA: TGTGCCAGCAGCCACTACACGACAGGGATTACCTACGAGCAGTACTTC

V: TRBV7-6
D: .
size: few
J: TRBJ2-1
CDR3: CASSPGIRQGHEQFF
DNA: TGTGCCAGCAGCCCCGGTATCAGGCAGGGCCATGAGCAGTTCTTC

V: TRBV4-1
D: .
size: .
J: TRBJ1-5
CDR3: CASSVDKSNQPQHF
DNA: TGCGCCAGCAGCGTAGACAAAAGCAATCAGCCCCAGCATTTT

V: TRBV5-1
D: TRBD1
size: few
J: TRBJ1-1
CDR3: CASSLTTGGTEAFF
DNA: TGCGCCAGCAGTCTTACGACAGGGGGCACTGAAGCTTTCTTT

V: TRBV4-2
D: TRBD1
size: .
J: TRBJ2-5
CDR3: CASSQDRGQGVTQYF
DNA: TGTGCCAGCAGCCAAGATAGGGGGCAGGGTGTGACCCAGTACTTC

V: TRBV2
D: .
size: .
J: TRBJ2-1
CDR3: CASSERAHYNEQFF
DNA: TGTGCCAGCAGTGAACGCGCGCATTACAATGAGCAGTTCTTC

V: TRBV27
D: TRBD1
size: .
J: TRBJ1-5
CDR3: CASSPTGQGIGQPQHF
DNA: TGTGCCAGCAGTCCGACGGGACAGGGGATAGGTCAGCCCCAGCATTTT

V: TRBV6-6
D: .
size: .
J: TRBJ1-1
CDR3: CASSYVSGGAGEAFF
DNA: TGTGCCAGCAGTTACGTATCGGGCGGAGCGGGTGAAGCTTTCTTT

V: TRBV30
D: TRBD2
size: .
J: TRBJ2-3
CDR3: CAWSVLERGGPRGTQYF
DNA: TGTGCCTGGAGTGTACTCGAGCGGGGGGGCCCCAGGGGTACGCAGTATTTT

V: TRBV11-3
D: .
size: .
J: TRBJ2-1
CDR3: CASRAGSSYNEQFF
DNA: TGTGCCAGCAGGGCGGGGAGCTCCTACAATGAGCAGTTCTTC

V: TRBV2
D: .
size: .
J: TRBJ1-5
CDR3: CASSSGTYQPQHF
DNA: TGTGCCAGCAGTTCAGGGACTTATCAGCCCCAGCATTTT

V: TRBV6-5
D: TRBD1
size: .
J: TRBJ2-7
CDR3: CASRNSGGEQYF
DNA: TGTGCCAGCAGAAACTCAGGGGGCGAGCAGTACTTC

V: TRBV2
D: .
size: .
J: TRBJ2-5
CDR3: CARSKGAGETQYF
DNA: TGTGCCAGAAGCAAGGGGGCGGGGGAGACCCAGTACTTC

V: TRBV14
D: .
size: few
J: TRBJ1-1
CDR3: CASSRAIITKTEAFF
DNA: TGTGCCAGCTCGCGAGCTATTATCACTAAGACTGAAGCTTTCTTT

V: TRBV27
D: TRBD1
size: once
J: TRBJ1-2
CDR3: CASSSSDRPAYGYTF
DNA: TGTGCCAGCAGTTCCTCGGACAGGCCGGCCTATGGCTACACCTTC

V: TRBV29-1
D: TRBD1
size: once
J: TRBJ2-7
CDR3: CSVGDSYEQYF
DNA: TGCAGCGTTGGGGACAGCTACGAGCAGTACTTC

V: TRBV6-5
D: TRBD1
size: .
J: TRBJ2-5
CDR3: CASSRRTGGQETQYF
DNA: TGTGCCAGCAGCCGCCGGACAGGTGGACAAGAGACCCAGTACTTC

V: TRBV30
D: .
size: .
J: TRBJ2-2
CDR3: CAWSGGLLNTGELFF
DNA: TGTGCCTGGAGTGGAGGGTTACTGAACACCGGGGAGCTGTTTTTT

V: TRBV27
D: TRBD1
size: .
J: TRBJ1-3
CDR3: CASSQRSGQGIKGGNTIYF
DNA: TGTGCCAGCAGCCAACGTTCGGGACAGGGTATCAAAGGCGGAAACACCATATATTTT

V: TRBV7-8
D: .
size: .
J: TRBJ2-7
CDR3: CASSSQGTTYEQYF
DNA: TGTGCCAGCAGCTCACAGGGAACTACCTACGAGCAGTACTTC